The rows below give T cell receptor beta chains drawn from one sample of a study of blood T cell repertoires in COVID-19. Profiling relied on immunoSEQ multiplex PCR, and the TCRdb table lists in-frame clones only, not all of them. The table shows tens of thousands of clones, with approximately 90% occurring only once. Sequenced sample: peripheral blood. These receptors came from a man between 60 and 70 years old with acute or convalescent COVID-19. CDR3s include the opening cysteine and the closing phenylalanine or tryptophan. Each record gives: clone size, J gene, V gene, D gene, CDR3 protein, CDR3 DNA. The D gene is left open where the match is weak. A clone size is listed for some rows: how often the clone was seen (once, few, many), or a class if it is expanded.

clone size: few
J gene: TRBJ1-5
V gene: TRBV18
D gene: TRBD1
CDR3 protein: CASSPQGASNQPQHF
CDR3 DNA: TGTGCCAGCTCACCACAGGGGGCTAGCAATCAGCCCCAGCATTTT

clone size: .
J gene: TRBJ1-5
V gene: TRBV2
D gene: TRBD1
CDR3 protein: CASSSTGTGPQPQHF
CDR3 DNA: TGTGCCAGCAGTAGCACTGGGACAGGGCCTCAGCCCCAGCATTTT

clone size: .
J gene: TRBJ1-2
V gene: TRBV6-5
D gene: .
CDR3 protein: CASSYRENYGYTF
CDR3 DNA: TGTGCCAGCAGTTACAGAGAAAACTATGGCTACACCTTC

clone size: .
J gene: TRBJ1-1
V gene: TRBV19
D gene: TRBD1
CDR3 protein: CASSMDRENTEAFF
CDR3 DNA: TGTGCCAGTAGTATGGACAGGGAAAACACTGAAGCTTTCTTT

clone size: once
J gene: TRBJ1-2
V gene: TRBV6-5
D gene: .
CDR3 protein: CASSVGRNYGYTF
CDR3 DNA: TGTGCCAGCAGCGTTGGGAGGAACTATGGCTACACCTTC

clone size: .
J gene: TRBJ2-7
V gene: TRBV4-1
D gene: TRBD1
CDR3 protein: CASSQGQGSYEQYF
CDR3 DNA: TGCGCCAGCAGCCAGGGACAGGGTTCCTACGAGCAGTACTTC

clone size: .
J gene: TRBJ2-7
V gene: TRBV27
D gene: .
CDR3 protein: CASSLSKGGYEQYF
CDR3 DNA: TGTGCCAGCAGTTTATCGAAAGGGGGCTACGAGCAGTACTTC

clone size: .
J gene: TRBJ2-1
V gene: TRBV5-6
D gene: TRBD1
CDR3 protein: CASSLDPGTGRFYEQFF
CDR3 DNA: TGTGCCAGCAGCTTGGACCCCGGGACAGGGAGGTTCTATGAGCAGTTCTTC

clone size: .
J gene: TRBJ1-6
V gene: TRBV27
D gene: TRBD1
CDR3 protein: CASSSPRTGLGNSPLHF
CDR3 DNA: TGTGCCAGCAGTTCACCCAGGACAGGGCTTGGCAATTCACCCCTCCACTTT

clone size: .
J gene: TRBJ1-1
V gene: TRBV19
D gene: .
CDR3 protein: CASRGGRSAEAFF
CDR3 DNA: TGTGCCAGCCGGGGGGGACGGTCTGCTGAAGCTTTCTTT

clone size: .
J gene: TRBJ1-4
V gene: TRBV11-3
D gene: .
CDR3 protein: CASSLASCVAQLIGKLFF
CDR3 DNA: TGTGCCAGCAGCTTAGCCTCCTGTGTCGCGCAACTAATTGGAAAACTGTTTTTT

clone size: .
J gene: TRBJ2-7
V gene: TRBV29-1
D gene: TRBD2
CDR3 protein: CSVQLAGGALYEQYF
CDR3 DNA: TGCAGCGTCCAACTAGCGGGGGGCGCCTTATACGAGCAGTACTTC

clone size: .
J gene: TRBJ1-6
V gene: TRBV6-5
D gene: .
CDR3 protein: CASSYSVRRTPLHF
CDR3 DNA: TGTGCCAGCAGTTACTCGGTCAGAAGAACACCCCTCCACTTT

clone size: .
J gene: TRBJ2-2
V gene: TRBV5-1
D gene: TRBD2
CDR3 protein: CASSLGTSGGELFF
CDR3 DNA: TGCGCCAGCAGCCTAGGGACTAGCGGCGGGGAGCTGTTTTTT

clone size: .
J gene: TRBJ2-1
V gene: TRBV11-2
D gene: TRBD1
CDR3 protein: CASSSSLRDRDNEQFF
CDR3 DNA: TGTGCCAGCAGCTCCAGCCTCCGGGACAGAGACAATGAGCAGTTCTTC

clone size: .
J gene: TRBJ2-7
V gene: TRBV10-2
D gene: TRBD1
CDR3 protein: CASRVSGQRGEQYF
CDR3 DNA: TGCGCCAGCAGGGTCTCGGGACAGAGGGGCGAGCAGTACTTC

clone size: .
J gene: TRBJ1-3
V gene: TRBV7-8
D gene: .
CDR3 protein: CASSLWQGGSGNTIYF
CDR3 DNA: TGTGCCAGCAGCTTATGGCAGGGCGGCTCTGGAAACACCATATATTTT

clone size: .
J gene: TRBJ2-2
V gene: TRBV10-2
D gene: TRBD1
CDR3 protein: CASNQDRTNTGELFF
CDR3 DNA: TGCGCCAGCAATCAGGACAGGACGAACACCGGGGAGCTGTTTTTT

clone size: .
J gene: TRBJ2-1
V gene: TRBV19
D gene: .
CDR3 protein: CASSIRSGLSYNEQFF
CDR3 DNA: TGTGCCAGTAGTATACGTTCAGGGCTCTCCTACAATGAGCAGTTCTTC

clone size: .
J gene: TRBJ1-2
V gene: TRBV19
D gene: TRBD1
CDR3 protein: CATKTGANYGYTF
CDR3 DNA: TGTGCCACCAAGACAGGGGCTAACTATGGCTACACCTTC

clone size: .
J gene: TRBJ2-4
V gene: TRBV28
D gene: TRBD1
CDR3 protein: CASERYRGVKNIQYF
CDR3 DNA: TGTGCCAGCGAAAGGTACAGGGGGGTAAAAAACATTCAGTACTTC

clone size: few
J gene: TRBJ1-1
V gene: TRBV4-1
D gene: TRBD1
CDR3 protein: CASSQDPGDRGRITEAFF
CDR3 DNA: TGCGCCAGCAGCCAAGATCCCGGAGACAGGGGAAGAATCACTGAAGCTTTCTTT

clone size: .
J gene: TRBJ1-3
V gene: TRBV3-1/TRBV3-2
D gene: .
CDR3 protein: CASSHRGVAGNTIYF
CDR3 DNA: TGTGCCAGCAGCCATCGCGGGGTTGCCGGAAACACCATATATTTT

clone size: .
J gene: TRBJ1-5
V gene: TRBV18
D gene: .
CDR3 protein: CASSINSNQPQHF
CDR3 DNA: TGTGCCAGCTCAATAAATAGCAATCAGCCCCAGCATTTT

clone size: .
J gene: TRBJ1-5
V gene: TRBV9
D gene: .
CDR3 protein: CASSVARNQPQHF
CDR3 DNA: TGTGCCAGCAGCGTAGCTCGGAATCAGCCCCAGCATTTT

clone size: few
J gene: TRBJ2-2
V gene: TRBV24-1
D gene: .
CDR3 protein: CATSDSGTGELFF
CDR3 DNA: TGTGCCACCAGTGATTCGGGCACCGGGGAGCTGTTTTTT

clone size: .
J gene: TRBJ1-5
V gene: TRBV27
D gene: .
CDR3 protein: CASSPPGLGGQPQHF
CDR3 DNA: TGTGCCAGCAGTCCACCGGGACTCGGGGGTCAGCCCCAGCATTTT

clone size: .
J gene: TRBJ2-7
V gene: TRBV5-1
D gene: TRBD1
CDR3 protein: CASRKGQGADYEQYF
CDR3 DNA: TGCGCCAGCAGGAAAGGACAGGGAGCTGACTACGAGCAGTACTTC

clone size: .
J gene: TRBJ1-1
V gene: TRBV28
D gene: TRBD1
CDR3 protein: CASSTGGSGPVAFF
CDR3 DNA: TGTGCCAGCAGTACAGGGGGCTCGGGACCTGTAGCTTTCTTT

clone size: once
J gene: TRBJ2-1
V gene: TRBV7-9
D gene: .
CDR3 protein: CASSLKGGRFF
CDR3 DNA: TGTGCCAGCAGCCTGAAAGGGGGTCGGTTCTTC